This T cell receptor (beta chain) originates from a study of T-cell reconstitution after alpha-beta-depleted transplantation in children. The authors prepared the TCRbeta library with unique molecular identifiers. One entry per CDR3 protein results from TCRdb running MiXCR on the PCR reads. The data show around 700,000 distinct CDR3 sequences, with around 13% seen just once and roughly 0.84% held by the top ten. With respect to this clonotype: Its specificity is unknown.

Broader study findings: At day 60, the high TCRbeta diversity found in some patients originated from recipient T cells and thymic progenitors that had survived. Newly generated T cells supplied most T-cell counts and diversity one year post-transplant.

Germline CDR1 and CDR2: GTSNPN and SVGIG (reference sequence). This CDR3 has 13 residues. Trimming took off 1 base at V and 4 bases at J, with 11 bases between the two ends. The genes are TRBV30 and TRBJ2-7; D remains unclear. The TCR sequence derives from a girl aged 2-10 years with congenital amegakaryocytic thrombocytopenia, due to receive a stem cell transplant. Sequences were derived from PBMCs, sampled before TCRalphabeta/CD19-depleted stem cell transplant. The CDR3 is CAWSGVTRYEQYF. The CDR3 DNA sequence: TGTGCCTGGAGTGGGGTTACGAGATACGAGCAGTACTTC.